This T cell receptor beta chain was profiled in a study of blood T cell repertoires in COVID-19. At the level of the study: Researchers got acute and convalescent COVID-19 samples from the United States, Italy and Spain. T cells, B-cell-depleted T cells, or PBMCs supplied cDNA or gDNA.

Profiling relied on immunoSEQ multiplex PCR, and the TCRdb table lists in-frame clones only, not all of them. This sample carries more than 140,000 clones, 84% of them seen once, and the ten largest clones take more than 5.5%. This TCR was sampled from a woman aged 45 to 65 in a cohort sampled during active or convalescent COVID-19. Input material: peripheral blood.

The CDR3, as DNA: TGTGCCACAAGTCGACAGGGGGCGGTTGGAAAGACCCAGTACTTC. Protein product: CATSRQGAVGKTQYF. The chain uses TRBV15 and TRBJ2-5; 10 nucleotides match TRBD1. Germline V gene sequence: CDR1 LNHNV, CDR2 YYDKDF (reference sequence). The CDR3 runs to 15 residues. The trim removed 9 bases at V and 6 bases at J, leaving 13 bases unmatched.